The rows below give T cell receptor beta chains drawn from one sample of a study of cytomegalovirus exposure and HLA in healthy donors. This table comes from immunoSEQ multiplex PCR, and its TCRdb copy is limited to in-frame clones, with some not included. The sample table sets out around 40,000 clones. Source material: PBMCs. These receptors originate from a human donor in good health. The CDR3 runs from the conserved cysteine through the conserved F or W. D genes are given only for firm matches.

v_gene	d_gene	j_gene	CDR3aa	CDR3nt
TRBV15	NA	TRBJ2-7	CATSRGQTYEQYF	TGTGCCACCAGCAGGGGGCAGACCTACGAGCAGTACTTC
TRBV5-1	NA	TRBJ2-7	CASSLWRGGSYEQYF	TGCGCCAGCAGCCTGTGGAGGGGAGGCTCCTACGAGCAGTACTTC
TRBV28	TRBD1	TRBJ1-2	CASSLFDRQGAAGYTF	TGTGCCAGCAGTTTATTCGACCGACAGGGGGCAGCCGGCTACACCTTC
TRBV11-2	NA	TRBJ1-2	CASSLGERSYTF	TGTGCCAGCAGCTTAGGGGAGAGGAGCTACACCTTC
TRBV5-5	TRBD1	TRBJ1-5	CASSRRQGNQPQHF	TGTGCCAGCAGCCGGCGACAGGGGAATCAGCCCCAGCATTTT
TRBV5-4	NA	TRBJ2-7	CASSPAGAGAYEQYF	TGTGCCAGCAGCCCGGCGGGGGCAGGGGCCTACGAGCAGTACTTC
TRBV5-1	TRBD1	TRBJ1-4	CASSRGQGGVEKLFF	TGCGCCAGCAGCCGTGGACAGGGAGGGGTAGAAAAACTGTTTTTT
TRBV5-5	NA	TRBJ1-2	CASSRTDRDYGYTF	TGTGCCAGCAGCCGGACAGATCGGGACTATGGCTACACCTTC
TRBV13	NA	TRBJ2-1	CASSSDGLYNEQFF	TGTGCCAGCAGCTCAGACGGACTTTACAATGAGCAGTTCTTC
TRBV7-8	NA	TRBJ1-1	CASSFTGDTEAFF	TGTGCCAGCAGCTTCACAGGTGACACTGAAGCTTTCTTT
TRBV27	TRBD1	TRBJ1-5	CGTGAGNQPQHF	TGTGGGACAGGGGCCGGCAATCAGCCCCAGCATTTT
TRBV18	NA	TRBJ1-1	CASSPQGAEAFF	TGTGCCAGCTCACCCCAGGGCGCTGAAGCTTTCTTT
TRBV5-1	TRBD1	TRBJ1-2	CASRPGTGALGYTF	TGCGCCAGCCGTCCAGGGACAGGGGCGCTTGGCTACACCTTC
TRBV7-6	TRBD2	TRBJ2-5	CASSLAGTSGTGLQETQYF	TGTGCCAGCAGCTTGGCCGGGACTAGCGGAACCGGGCTCCAAGAGACCCAGTACTTC
TRBV4-1	NA	TRBJ1-1	CASSQDQIYTEAFF	TGCGCCAGCAGCCAAGATCAGATTTACACTGAAGCTTTCTTT
TRBV4-2	TRBD1	TRBJ1-2	CASSHPQGTDGYTF	TGTGCCAGCAGCCATCCACAGGGGACGGATGGCTACACCTTC
TRBV11-2	NA	TRBJ1-2	CASSLLAGAGYGYTF	TGTGCCAGCAGCTTATTAGCGGGGGCTGGCTATGGCTACACCTTC
TRBV10-2	NA	TRBJ2-1	CASSELRGLSEQFF	TGCGCCAGCAGTGAGCTACGGGGGTTGAGCGAGCAGTTCTTC
TRBV4-2	TRBD2	TRBJ2-7	CASSQDGRGVREQYF	TGTGCCAGCAGCCAAGATGGGCGGGGGGTCCGTGAGCAGTACTTC
TRBV7-8	TRBD1	TRBJ1-2	CASSLDRGLGGYGYTF	TGTGCCAGCAGCTTAGACAGGGGGCTGGGGGGCTATGGCTACACCTTC
TRBV13	NA	TRBJ1-1	CASSLRGNTEAFF	TGTGCCAGCAGCTTAAGGGGAAACACTGAAGCTTTCTTT
TRBV10-2	TRBD1	TRBJ1-2	CASSDYRGAYGYTF	TGCGCCAGCAGTGATTACAGGGGTGCCTATGGCTACACCTTC
TRBV11-2	NA	TRBJ2-1	CASSPRESSDNEQFF	TGTGCCAGCAGCCCCAGGGAAAGCTCCGACAATGAGCAGTTCTTC
TRBV6-1	TRBD1	TRBJ2-7	CASSEAPQTGFYEQYF	TGTGCCAGCAGTGAAGCCCCGCAGACAGGGTTCTACGAGCAGTACTTC
TRBV19	NA	TRBJ1-1	CASSARTEYTEAFF	TGTGCCAGTAGTGCTCGCACAGAGTACACTGAAGCTTTCTTT
TRBV5-1	TRBD1	TRBJ1-5	CASSLEPTGDYQPQHF	TGCGCCAGCAGCTTGGAACCGACAGGGGACTATCAGCCCCAGCATTTT